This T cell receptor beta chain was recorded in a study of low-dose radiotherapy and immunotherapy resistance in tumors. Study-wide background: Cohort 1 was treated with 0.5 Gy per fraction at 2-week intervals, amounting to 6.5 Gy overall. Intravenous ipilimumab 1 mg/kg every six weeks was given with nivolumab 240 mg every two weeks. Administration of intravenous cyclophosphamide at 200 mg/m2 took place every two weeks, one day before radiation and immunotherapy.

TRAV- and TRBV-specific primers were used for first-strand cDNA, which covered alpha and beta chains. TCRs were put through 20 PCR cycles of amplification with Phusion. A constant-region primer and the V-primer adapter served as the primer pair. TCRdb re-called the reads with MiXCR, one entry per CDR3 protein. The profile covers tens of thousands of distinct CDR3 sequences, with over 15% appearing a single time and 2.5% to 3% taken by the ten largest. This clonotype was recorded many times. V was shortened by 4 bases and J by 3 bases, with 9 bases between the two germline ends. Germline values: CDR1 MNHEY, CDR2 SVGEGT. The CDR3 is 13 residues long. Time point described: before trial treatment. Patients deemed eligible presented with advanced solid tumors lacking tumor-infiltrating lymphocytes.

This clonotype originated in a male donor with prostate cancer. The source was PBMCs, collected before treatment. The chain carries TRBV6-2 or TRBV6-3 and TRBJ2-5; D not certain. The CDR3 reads CASSLIPKETQYF. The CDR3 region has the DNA TGTGCCAGCAGTTTAATTCCCAAAGAGACCCAGTACTTC.